This is a list of T cell receptor beta chains from one sample in a study of vaccination and CD4 T cells after COVID-19. MiXCR was run by TCRdb on the PCR reads, yielding one entry per CDR3 protein. The sample has 10,000 to 15,000 distinct CDR3 sequences; roughly three quarters are singletons. No antigen has been identified for these receptors. The sequencing input was CD4+ T cells from blood, cultured in vitro. Source of these receptors: a human donor who had recovered from COVID-19. The conserved cysteine and the conserved F or W are not part of the CDR3 here. Fields, in order: V gene, J gene, CDR3 protein.

V gene: TRBV20-1; J gene: TRBJ1-5; CDR3 protein: SAKTDIGNQPQH
V gene: TRBV12-3/TRBV12-4; J gene: TRBJ2-2; CDR3 protein: ASREGRAEGTGELF
V gene: TRBV27; J gene: TRBJ2-5; CDR3 protein: ASSLSGETQY
V gene: TRBV7-9; J gene: TRBJ1-2; CDR3 protein: ASSGANYGYT
V gene: TRBV7-2; J gene: TRBJ1-2; CDR3 protein: ASSLGQGFAGYT
V gene: TRBV7-2; J gene: TRBJ1-2; CDR3 protein: ASSPRQGSYGYT
V gene: TRBV11-2; J gene: TRBJ2-2; CDR3 protein: ASSLSATGELF
V gene: TRBV19; J gene: TRBJ2-7; CDR3 protein: ASSTSRTAPYEQY
V gene: TRBV20-1; J gene: TRBJ2-1; CDR3 protein: SASRPSSAASYNEQF
V gene: TRBV7-2; J gene: TRBJ1-6; CDR3 protein: ASSLPLSPLH